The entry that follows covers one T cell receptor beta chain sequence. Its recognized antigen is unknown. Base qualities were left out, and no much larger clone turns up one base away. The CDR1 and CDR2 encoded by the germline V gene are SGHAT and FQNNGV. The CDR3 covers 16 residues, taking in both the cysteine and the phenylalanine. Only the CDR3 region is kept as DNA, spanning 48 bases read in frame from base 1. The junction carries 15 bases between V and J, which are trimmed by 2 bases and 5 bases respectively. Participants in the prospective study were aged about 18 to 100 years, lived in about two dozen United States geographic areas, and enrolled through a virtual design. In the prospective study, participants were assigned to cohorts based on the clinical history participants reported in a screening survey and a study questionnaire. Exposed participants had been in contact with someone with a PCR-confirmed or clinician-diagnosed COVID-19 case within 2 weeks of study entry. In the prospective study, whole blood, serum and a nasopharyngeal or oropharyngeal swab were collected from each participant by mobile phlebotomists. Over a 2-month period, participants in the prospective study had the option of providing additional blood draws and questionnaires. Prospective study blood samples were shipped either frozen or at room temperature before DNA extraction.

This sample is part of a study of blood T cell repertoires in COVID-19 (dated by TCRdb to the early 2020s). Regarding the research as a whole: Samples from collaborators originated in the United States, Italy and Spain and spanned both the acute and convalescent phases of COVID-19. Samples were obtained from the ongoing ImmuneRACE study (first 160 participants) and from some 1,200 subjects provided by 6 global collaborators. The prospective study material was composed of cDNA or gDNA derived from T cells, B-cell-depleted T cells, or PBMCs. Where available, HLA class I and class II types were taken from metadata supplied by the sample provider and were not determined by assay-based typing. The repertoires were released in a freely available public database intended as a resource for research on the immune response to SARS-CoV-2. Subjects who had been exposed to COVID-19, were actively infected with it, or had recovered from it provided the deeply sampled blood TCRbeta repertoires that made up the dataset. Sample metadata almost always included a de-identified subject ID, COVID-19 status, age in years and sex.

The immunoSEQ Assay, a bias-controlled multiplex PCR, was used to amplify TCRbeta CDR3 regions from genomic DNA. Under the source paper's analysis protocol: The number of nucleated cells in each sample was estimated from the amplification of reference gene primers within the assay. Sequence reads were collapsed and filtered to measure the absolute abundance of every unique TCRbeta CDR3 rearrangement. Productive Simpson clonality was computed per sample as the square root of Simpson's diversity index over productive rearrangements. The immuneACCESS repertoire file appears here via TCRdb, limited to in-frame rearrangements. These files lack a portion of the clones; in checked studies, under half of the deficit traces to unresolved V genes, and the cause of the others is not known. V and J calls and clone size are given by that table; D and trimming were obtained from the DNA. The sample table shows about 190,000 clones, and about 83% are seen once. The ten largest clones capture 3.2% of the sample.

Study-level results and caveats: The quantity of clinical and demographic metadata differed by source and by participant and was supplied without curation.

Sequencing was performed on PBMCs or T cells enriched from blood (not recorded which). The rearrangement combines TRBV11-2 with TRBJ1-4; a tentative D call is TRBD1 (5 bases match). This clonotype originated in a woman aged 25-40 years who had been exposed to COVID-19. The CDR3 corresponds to CASSLQWGERNEKLFF. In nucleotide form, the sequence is TGTGCCAGCAGCTTACAATGGGGGGAAAGGAATGAAAAACTGTTTTTT. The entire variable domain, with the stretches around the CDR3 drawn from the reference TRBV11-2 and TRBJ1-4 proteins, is EAGVAQSPRYKIIEKRQSVAFWCNPISGHATLYWYQQILGQGPKLLIQFQNNGVVDDSQLPKDRFSAERLKGVDSTLKIQPAKLEDSAVYLCASSLQWGERNEKLFFGSGTQLSVL.